Listed here are 31 T cell receptor beta chains from one sample, sequenced in a study of blood T cell repertoires in COVID-19. The assay was immunoSEQ multiplex PCR, and TCRdb's table has in-frame clones only and misses some. Here the sample spans over 60,000 clones, around 80% being singletons. The sequenced sample was peripheral blood. These receptors all stem from a human donor in a cohort sampled during active COVID-19.

The CDR3 region is CATRMGQLGEQYF. The CDR3 coding sequence is TGTGCCACCAGGATGGGACAACTGGGCGAGCAGTACTTC. The rearrangement uses TRBV24-1 and TRBJ2-7, with D perhaps TRBD1 (6 bases). The V and J ends lost 7 bases and 6 bases respectively, with 15 bases between them. Per germline, CDR1 KGHDR and CDR2 SFDVKD. The CDR3 has 13 residues.

The V gene is TRBV29-1, the J gene TRBJ1-2; D is undetermined. This CDR3 has 14 amino acids. Trimming took 4 bases from V and 4 from J, leaving 16 bases between them. The germline CDR1 and CDR2 sequences are SQVTM and ANQGSEA. CDR3: CSVVPDGGFYGYTF. The DNA of the CDR3 is TGCAGCGTTGTCCCCGATGGCGGGTTCTATGGCTACACCTTC. Full variable domain (outside the CDR3, taken from reference TRBV29-1 and TRBJ1-2): SAVISQKPSRDICQRGTSLTIQCQVDSQVTMMFWYRQQPGQSLTLIATANQGSEATYESGFVIDKFPISRPNLTFSTLTVSNMSPEDSSIYLCSVVPDGGFYGYTFGSGTRLTVV.

The genes are TRBV19 and TRBJ1-1; TRBD1 aligns across 7 bases. J gave up 0 bases and V 5 bases, and 12 bases lay outside the gene matches. The CDR3 has 17 residues. Germline V gives CDR1 LNHDA, CDR2 SQIVND (reference sequence). This CDR3 reads CASSLEGDSGMNTEAFF. The DNA of the CDR3 is TGTGCCAGTAGTCTCGAAGGGGACAGCGGTATGAACACTGAAGCTTTCTTT.

The J gene is TRBJ2-1, the V gene TRBV2; the match to TRBD2 covers 7 bases. The CDR3 is 16 amino acids. The germline V gene encodes CDR1 SNHLY and CDR2 FYNNEI. V lost 7 bases and J lost 2; bases outside the gene matches: 11. For the CDR3, the DNA is TGTGCCAGCAATCTGAACGGCGGGAGTCCCTACAATGAGCAGTTCTTC. Amino acids: CASNLNGGSPYNEQFF.

This clone was observed a few times. The gene calls are TRBV5-1 and TRBJ2-3, with TRBD1 as a possible D gene (6 bases). The CDR3 runs 16 residues. V was cut by 0 bases and J by 1 base, with 12 bases left in between. Germline V gives CDR1 SGHRS, CDR2 YFSETQ. CDR3 bases: TGCGCCAGCAGCTTGGATATGGCAGGGGGCACAGATACGCAGTATTTT. Translation: CASSLDMAGGTDTQYF.

This chain joins TRBV6-5 and TRBJ1-2, with a tentative D call TRBD1 (6 bases). The V and J ends lost 3 bases and 5 bases respectively, with 16 bases between them. This CDR3 spans 15 amino acids. The germline V gene has CDR1 MNHEY and CDR2 SVGAGI. The CDR3 loop is CASSYLSEGDYGYTF. In DNA, the CDR3 is TGTGCCAGCAGTTATTTATCAGAGGGGGATTATGGCTACACCTTC.

This rearrangement joins TRBV6-6 to TRBJ1-1; maybe TRBD1 (6 bases). The CDR3 has 12 amino acids. Germline V gene lookup returns CDR1 MNHNY and CDR2 SVGAGI (reference sequence). Between the trimmed V and J ends, which lost 6 bases and 5 bases, there was a span of 10 bases. CDR3 DNA sequence: TGTGCCAGCAGACCCGACAGGACTGAAGCTTTCTTT. Translating it yields CASRPDRTEAFF.

V is TRBV4-2 and J is TRBJ2-1, with D perhaps matching TRBD2 (6 bases). The CDR3 loop spans 15 amino acids. The germline gives CDR1 LGHNA, CDR2 YNFKEQ. Trimming removed 0 bases at V and 6 bases at J, with 12 bases between. The CDR3 coding sequence is TGTGCCAGCAGCCAAGATCCCGGCGGGATCAATGAGCAGTTCTTC. It yields the protein CASSQDPGGINEQFF.

The genes are TRBV18 and TRBJ1-1; a weak D match, TRBD1 (6 bases). Between the trimmed V and J ends, which lost 3 bases and 5 bases, there was a span of 19 bases. Germline V gene lookup returns CDR1 KGHSH and CDR2 LQKENI. This CDR3 is built from 16 residues. The CDR3 sequence is CASSPIAGRGATEAFF. In DNA, the CDR3 is TGTGCCAGCTCACCGATTGCAGGGCGGGGGGCGACTGAAGCTTTCTTT.

The rearrangement uses TRBV28 and TRBJ1-2, with 7 bases fitting TRBD1. Looked up from germline, CDR1 is MDHEN and CDR2 is SYDVKM. CDR3 length: 14 residues. The junction had 10 bases not matched to a gene; V was cut back by 4 bases and J by 8 bases. The CDR3 sequence is CASSSGGRGLGYTF. The CDR3 region has the DNA TGTGCCAGCAGTTCCGGCGGTAGGGGGCTCGGCTACACCTTC.

The chain couples TRBV7-2 to TRBJ2-1, with 11 nucleotides matching TRBD2. The CDR3 has 16 residues. CDR1 and CDR2 from the germline V gene are SGHTA and FQGNSA. The V segment lost 2 bases and the J segment 6 bases; nucleotides outside the gene matches: 6. The CDR3 loop reads CASSLKLAGEGNEQFF. CDR3 DNA: TGTGCCAGCAGCTTAAAACTAGCGGGAGAGGGCAATGAGCAGTTCTTC.

J is TRBJ1-1 and V is TRBV10-3; TRBD1 aligns across 8 bases. The germline V gene encodes CDR1 ENHRY and CDR2 SYGVKD. V lost 3 bases and J lost 3; bases outside the gene matches: 3. The CDR3 consists of 14 residues. The CDR3 loop reads CAISDTGGDTEAFF. The CDR3 nucleotides read TGTGCCATCAGTGATACAGGGGGGGACACTGAAGCTTTCTTT.

The chain couples TRBV28 to TRBJ2-1; D uncertain. From germline, CDR1 is MDHEN and CDR2 SYDVKM. This CDR3 contains 16 residues. Trimming pared 6 bases from V and 5 bases from J, leaving 20 bases between. CDR3 in DNA: TGTGCCAGCAGACCATCCCCGAGGAAGGAGAACAATGAGCAGTTCTTC. It translates to CASRPSPRKENNEQFF. The full variable domain, its missing parts supplied by reference TRBV28 and TRBJ2-1, is DVKVTQSSRYLVKRTGEKVFLECVQDMDHENMFWYRQDPGLGLRLIYFSYDVKMKEKGDIPEGYSVSREKKERFSLILESASTNQTSMYLCASRPSPRKENNEQFFGPGTRLTVL.

The gene calls are TRBV7-9 and TRBJ2-5; TRBD2 is a possible D gene (5 bases). The V end lost 3 bases, the J end lost 1 base, and 12 bases lay between the germline ends. CDR3 length: 15 amino acids. Germline V gene lookup returns CDR1 SEHNR and CDR2 FQNEAQ (reference sequence). The CDR3 DNA is TGTGCCAGCAGCTTGGGCGGGTTCGCCCAAGAGACCCAGTACTTC. Its protein is CASSLGGFAQETQYF.

This sequence joins TRBV28 and TRBJ2-3, with a possible D match to TRBD1 (5 bases). In germline, CDR1 is MDHEN, CDR2 SYDVKM. The CDR3 runs to 12 residues. V lost 7 bases, J lost 5 bases, and 10 bases lay in between. CDR3 nucleotide sequence: TGTGCCAGCAATTTTAGGGGAGATACGCAGTATTTT. Protein sequence: CASNFRGDTQYF.

Worth noting for this clone: One junction end disagrees with the germline gene, perhaps due to a read error. V is TRBV19 and J is TRBJ2-1, with TRBD2 matching over 9 bases. Germline-derived CDR1 and CDR2 are LNHDA and SQIVND (reference sequence). The CDR3 has 14 residues. This chain's CDR3 is CASSIGLAKNGQFF. The CDR3 DNA reads as TGTGCCAGTAGTATTGGACTAGCGAAGAATGGGCAGTTCTTC.

The chain recombines TRBV19 with TRBJ2-7; D is perhaps TRBD2 (5 bases). Germline assignment: CDR1 LNHDA and CDR2 SQIVND (reference sequence). V lost 7 bases, J lost 5 bases, and 15 bases lay in between. The CDR3 consists of 13 residues. CDR3 in amino acids: CASNYGKGDEQYF. CDR3 sequence (DNA): TGTGCCAGTAATTACGGGAAAGGTGACGAGCAGTACTTC. Based on the CDR3 plus reference TRBV19 and TRBJ2-7, the full variable domain is DGGITQSPKYLFRKEGQNVTLSCEQNLNHDAMYWYRQDPGQGLRLIYYSQIVNDFQKGDIAEGYSVSREKKESFPLTVTSAQKNPTAFYLCASNYGKGDEQYFGPGTRLTVT.

The V and J genes are TRBV5-1 and TRBJ2-7; 8 bases line up with TRBD2. V gave up 0 bases and J gave up 5 bases; unmatched junction bases: 7. Germline values: CDR1 SGHRS, CDR2 YFSETQ. The CDR3 sequence is 15 residues long. DNA of the CDR3: TGCGCCAGCAGCTTGGCGGGACTAGAGACCCACGAGCAGTACTTC. This sequence encodes CASSLAGLETHEQYF.

The chain employs TRBV7-6 and TRBJ2-7, with 8 bases that match TRBD2. This CDR3 contains 19 residues. Germline V lookup: CDR1 SGHVS, CDR2 FNYEAQ. With V trimmed by 5 bases and J by 2 bases, 20 bases remained unmatched. CDR3 nucleotides: TGTGCCAGCAGCCCAGACCCTAGCGGGCTAAGCAGAGGAACCTACGAGCAGTACTTC. It yields the protein CASSPDPSGLSRGTYEQYF.

The CDR3 reads CASSSQGKPLHF. In DNA form, the CDR3 reads TGTGCCAGCAGCTCACAGGGTAAACCCCTCCACTTT. The chain joins TRBV11-2 to TRBJ1-6; D may be TRBD1 (6 bases). The CDR3 has 12 residues. Germline values: CDR1 SGHAT, CDR2 FQNNGV. V was shortened by 4 bases and J by 12 bases, with 10 bases between the two germline ends.

The chain is built from TRBV2 and TRBJ1-5; no firm D call. CDR3 length: 14 amino acids. The ends were cut back, 5 bases at V and 7 bases at J, with 15 bases in the middle. Germline CDR1 and CDR2: SNHLY and FYNNEI. CDR3 sequence reads: CASSSSPPGQPQHF. The CDR3 DNA reads as TGTGCCAGCAGTTCCTCCCCCCCCGGGCAGCCCCAGCATTTT.

The V and J genes are TRBV5-1 and TRBJ2-1, with TRBD1 identical over 11 bases. The CDR3 covers 17 residues. V lost 4 bases and J lost 8; bases outside the gene matches: 14. Per the germline V gene, CDR1 is SGHRS and CDR2 is YFSETQ. CDR3 in DNA: TGCGCCAGCAGCAAACGGGAAATGAGGACAGGGGGCTATGAGCAGTTCTTC. It is translated as CASSKREMRTGGYEQFF.

V and J are TRBV9 and TRBJ2-5; a possible D gene is TRBD2 (5 bases). Germline values: CDR1 SGDLS, CDR2 YYNGEE. The ends were cut back, 0 bases at V and 0 bases at J, with 9 bases in the middle. The CDR3 is 15 residues long. In DNA, the CDR3 is TGTGCCAGCAGCGTAGGAACTAGTAACCAAGAGACCCAGTACTTC. This gives the protein CASSVGTSNQETQYF.

This clone has just a few counts. The rearrangement links TRBV10-2 to TRBJ2-7; D may be TRBD2 (5 bases). Deletions cut 6 bases from V and 7 bases from J, with 10 bases between. The CDR3 totals 11 residues. Germline-derived CDR1 and CDR2 are WSHSY and SAAADI. CDR3 amino acids: CASRGVGEQYF. DNA for the CDR3: TGCGCCAGCAGGGGAGTAGGAGAGCAGTACTTC.

This clone was found once. This chain connects TRBV28 to TRBJ1-5; no clear D gene. The CDR3 has 12 amino acids. V was cut by 6 bases and J by 6 bases, with 9 bases left in between. CDR1 and CDR2 from the germline V gene are MDHEN and SYDVKM. The CDR3 region has the DNA TGTGCCAGCAGGTTGGGCCCTCAGCCCCAGCATTTT. Its translation: CASRLGPQPQHF.

This clone is medium-sized. This chain connects TRBV7-2 to TRBJ2-7; 7 positions match TRBD1. This CDR3 region has 15 residues. Germline values: CDR1 SGHTA, CDR2 FQGNSA. V lost 1 base to trimming and J lost 2 bases; unmatched junction nucleotides: 5. The CDR3 region is CASSLEPQGAYEQYF. The CDR3 DNA is TGTGCCAGCAGCTTAGAGCCCCAGGGGGCCTACGAGCAGTACTTC.

The chain employs TRBV5-1 and TRBJ1-1; D remains unclear. Germline lookup yields CDR1 SGHRS and CDR2 YFSETQ. The V end lost 6 bases, the J end lost 6 bases, and 21 bases lay between the germline ends. The CDR3 contains 15 residues. CDR3 in DNA: TGCGCCAGCAAGAAGGTTGCGGGTGGAGGTCCTGAAGCTTTCTTT. Protein product: CASKKVAGGGPEAFF.

This sequence joins TRBV5-4 and TRBJ1-2; no definite D call. From germline, CDR1 is SGHNT and CDR2 YYREEE (reference sequence). Trimming removed 4 bases at V and 4 bases at J, with 14 bases between. CDR3 length: 14 amino acids. The CDR3 reads CASSPIPGGYGYTF. The CDR3 nucleotides are TGTGCCAGCAGCCCCATACCCGGTGGCTATGGCTACACCTTC.

This chain links TRBV9 with TRBJ1-4, with TRBD1 identical over 8 bases. The CDR3 has 15 residues. The ends lost 0 bases at V and 4 bases at J; junction bases unmatched: 2. Germline values: CDR1 SGDLS, CDR2 YYNGEE. The CDR3 DNA sequence: TGTGCCAGCAGCGTAGGGGACAGGCTTAATGAAAAACTGTTTTTT. It encodes CASSVGDRLNEKLFF.

This clone was seen a few times. The V gene is TRBV28, the J gene TRBJ1-2; D unresolved. The V gene lost 5 bases and the J gene lost 10 bases, with 20 bases spanning the gap. This CDR3 region has 14 residues. Germline V CDR1 and CDR2: MDHEN, SYDVKM. CDR3 sequence: CASSLRQAKTHYTF. In DNA, the CDR3 is TGTGCCAGCAGTCTTAGGCAGGCTAAGACCCACTACACCTTC.

The chain is built from TRBV12-3 or TRBV12-4 and TRBJ2-1; no reliable D call. V was cut by 1 base and J by 5 bases, with 6 bases left in between. The CDR3 totals 13 residues. For the CDR3, the DNA is TGTGCCAGCAGTTTAGGTGCGAACAATGAGCAGTTCTTC. It encodes CASSLGANNEQFF.